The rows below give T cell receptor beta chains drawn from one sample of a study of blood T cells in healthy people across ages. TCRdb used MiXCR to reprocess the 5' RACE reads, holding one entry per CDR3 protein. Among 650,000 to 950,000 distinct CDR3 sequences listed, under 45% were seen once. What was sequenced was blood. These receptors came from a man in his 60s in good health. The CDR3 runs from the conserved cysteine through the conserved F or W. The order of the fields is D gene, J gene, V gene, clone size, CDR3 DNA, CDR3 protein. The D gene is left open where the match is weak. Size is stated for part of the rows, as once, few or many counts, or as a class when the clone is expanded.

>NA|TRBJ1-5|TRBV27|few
TGTGCCAGCAGTTCGCGGGGAGGGTGGAATCAGCCCCAGCATTTT
CASSSRGGWNQPQHF
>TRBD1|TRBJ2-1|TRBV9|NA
TGTGCCAGATCAGGGGGCCGCTACAATGAGCAGTTCTTC
CARSGGRYNEQFF
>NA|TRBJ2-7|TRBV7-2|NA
TGTGCCAGCAGCTCCAGCGTTGGAGAGCAGTACTTC
CASSSSVGEQYF
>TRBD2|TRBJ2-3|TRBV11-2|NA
TGTGCCAGCAGCACATCTCATCGAATGGCTAGCGGGGGGACGCAGTATTTT
CASSTSHRMASGGTQYF
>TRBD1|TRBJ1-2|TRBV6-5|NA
TGTGCCAGCAGAATGTCGACAGGGGGCAACTATGGCTACACCTTC
CASRMSTGGNYGYTF
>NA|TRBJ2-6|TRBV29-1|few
TGCAGCGTTGCGGTTCTTCTGGCAGAAGAATACTCTGGGGCCAACGTCCTGACTTTC
CSVAVLLAEEYSGANVLTF
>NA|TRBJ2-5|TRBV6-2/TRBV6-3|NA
TGTGCCAGCAGTTACTCGACAGGATCCCAAGAGACCCAGTACTTC
CASSYSTGSQETQYF
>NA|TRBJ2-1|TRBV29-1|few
TGCAGCGTCGCTAGACGGGGGAGCTCCTACAATGAGCAGTTCTTC
CSVARRGSSYNEQFF
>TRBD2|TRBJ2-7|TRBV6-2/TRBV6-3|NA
TGTGCCAGCAGTTACTCAATCTTCGTGTCTAGCGGGATCAACGAGCAGTACTTC
CASSYSIFVSSGINEQYF
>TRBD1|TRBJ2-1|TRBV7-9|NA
TGTGCCAGCATGACAGGGGGCTCTATTGTTTACAATGAGCAGTTCTTC
CASMTGGSIVYNEQFF
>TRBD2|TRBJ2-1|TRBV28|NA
TGTGCCAGCAGTTTATACTCTAGCGGGGGGGCCATTAGAAATGAGCAGTTCTTC
CASSLYSSGGAIRNEQFF
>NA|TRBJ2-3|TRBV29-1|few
TGCAGCGTTCTAGCCCCAGATACGCAGTATTTT
CSVLAPDTQYF
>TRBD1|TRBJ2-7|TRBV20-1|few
TGCAGTGCTCGGACAGGGGGACCCTCCTACGAGCAGTACTTC
CSARTGGPSYEQYF
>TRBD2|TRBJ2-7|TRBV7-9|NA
TGTGCCAGCAGCCCCAGCCTGATGGGGGAGGGCGAGCAGTACTTC
CASSPSLMGEGEQYF
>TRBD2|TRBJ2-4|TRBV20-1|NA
TGCAGTGCTAGAGACCCAACTAGCGGGGGAAACATTCAGTACTTC
CSARDPTSGGNIQYF
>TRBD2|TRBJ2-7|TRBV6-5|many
TGTGCCAGCAGCCCTCCCGGGAGGGCAATTAACGAGCAGTACTTC
CASSPPGRAINEQYF
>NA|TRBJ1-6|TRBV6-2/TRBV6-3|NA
TGTGCCAGCAACGCAAGAGGACTGTATAATTCACCCCTCCACTTT
CASNARGLYNSPLHF
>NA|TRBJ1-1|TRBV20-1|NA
TGCAGTGCTAGAGACTACCGGACCGAGAACACTGAAGCTTTCTTT
CSARDYRTENTEAFF
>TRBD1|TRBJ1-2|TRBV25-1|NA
TGTGCCAGCAGTGACACAGGGGCCTCTAACTATGGCTACACCTTC
CASSDTGASNYGYTF
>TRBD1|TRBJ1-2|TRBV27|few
TGTGCCAGCAGTGGACAGGTCAACTATGGCTACACCTTC
CASSGQVNYGYTF
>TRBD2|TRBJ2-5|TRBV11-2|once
TGTGCCAGCAGCAGGACTAGCGGACCTTTGTACCAAGAGACCCAGTACTTC
CASSRTSGPLYQETQYF
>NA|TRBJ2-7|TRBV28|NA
TGTGCCAGCAGTCGTGGGGGTGCACACTACGAGCAGTACTTC
CASSRGGAHYEQYF
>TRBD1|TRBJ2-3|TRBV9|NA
TGTGCCAGCAGCGGGACAGGGGGCGATGATACGCAGTATTTT
CASSGTGGDDTQYF
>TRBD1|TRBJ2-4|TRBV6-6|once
TGTGCCAGCAGTTACCTAGCCGGGACAGTGATCGAAAACATTCAGTACTTC
CASSYLAGTVIENIQYF
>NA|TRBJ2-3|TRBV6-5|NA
TGTGCCAGCAGGACACACAGGGGAGGCGATACGCAGTATTTT
CASRTHRGGDTQYF
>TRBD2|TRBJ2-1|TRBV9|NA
TGTGCCAGCAGCGCCGGGGGACTAGCGAAAAAAAATGAGCAGTTCTTC
CASSAGGLAKKNEQFF
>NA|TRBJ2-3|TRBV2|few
TGTGCCTCTACAAGGGCGGGGTCCACAGATACGCAGTATTTT
CASTRAGSTDTQYF
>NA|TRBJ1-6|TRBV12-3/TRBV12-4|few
TGTGCCAGCAGGGAAGACACGGCTAATTCACCCCTCCACTTT
CASREDTANSPLHF
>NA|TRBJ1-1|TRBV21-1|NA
TGTGCCAGCCTGGGCGGCCAGACCATGAACACTGAAGCTTTCTTT
CASLGGQTMNTEAFF
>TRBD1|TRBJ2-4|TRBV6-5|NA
TGTGCCAGCAGAGCGGGACAGGGTAGTGTAAACATTCAGTACTTC
CASRAGQGSVNIQYF
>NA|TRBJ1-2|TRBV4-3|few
TGCGCCAGCAGCCAAGGGTACAGTGCTGCTAACTATGGCTACACCTTC
CASSQGYSAANYGYTF
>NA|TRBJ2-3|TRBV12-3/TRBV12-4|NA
TGTGCCAGCAGCATAACTAGCACAGATACGCAGTATTTT
CASSITSTDTQYF
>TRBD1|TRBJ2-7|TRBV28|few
TGTGCCAGCACCCCCGGGACAGCCTACGAGCAGTACTTC
CASTPGTAYEQYF
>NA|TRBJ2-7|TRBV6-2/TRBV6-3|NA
TGTGCCAGCAGTCCAGAGACAGAGGTATCCTACAATGAGCAGTACTTC
CASSPETEVSYNEQYF
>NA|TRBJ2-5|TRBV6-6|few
TGTGCCAGCAGTTCCCCGGGTAGGGCGGGGCAAGAGACCCAGTACTTC
CASSSPGRAGQETQYF
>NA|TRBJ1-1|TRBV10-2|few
TGCGCCAGCATAGATGGGGGTGGGCATGGCACTGAAGCTTTCTTT
CASIDGGGHGTEAFF
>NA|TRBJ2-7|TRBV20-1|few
TGCAGTGCTAGGAAGAGGGAGCGTCGCTCGATCGCCTACGAGCAGTACTTC
CSARKRERRSIAYEQYF
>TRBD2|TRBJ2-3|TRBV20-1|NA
TGCAGTGCTATACTAGCGGGTGTCGATACGCAGTATTTT
CSAILAGVDTQYF
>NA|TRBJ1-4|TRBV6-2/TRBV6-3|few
TGTGCCAGCAGTTACGAAGACGCATCATCTGAAAAACTGTTTTTT
CASSYEDASSEKLFF
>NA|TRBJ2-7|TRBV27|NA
TGTGCCAGCAGACTTAAGCAGGGGTTTAACTACGAGCAGTACTTC
CASRLKQGFNYEQYF
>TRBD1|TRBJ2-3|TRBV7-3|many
TGTGCCAGCAGCTCCGGACAGGGGGCCACAGATACGCAGTATTTT
CASSSGQGATDTQYF
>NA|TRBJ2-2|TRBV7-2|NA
TGTGCCAGCAGCCCTACCGGGCCCCACACCGGGGAGCTGTTTTTT
CASSPTGPHTGELFF
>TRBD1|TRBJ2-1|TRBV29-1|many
TGCAGCGCAAAGGACAGGGTAGATGAGCAGTTCTTC
CSAKDRVDEQFF
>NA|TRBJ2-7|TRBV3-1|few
TGTGCCAGCAGCCAAAGGAACTACGAGCAGTACTTC
CASSQRNYEQYF
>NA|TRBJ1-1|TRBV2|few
TGTGCCAGCAGTGAACCAGGGAACACTGAAGCTTTCTTT
CASSEPGNTEAFF
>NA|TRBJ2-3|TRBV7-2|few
TGTGCCAGCAGCTTAAGGCGCGGGGCGCAGTATTTT
CASSLRRGAQYF
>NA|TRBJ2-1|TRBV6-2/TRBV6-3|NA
TGTGCCAGCAGTTATGGGATGGGGCAGTTCTTC
CASSYGMGQFF
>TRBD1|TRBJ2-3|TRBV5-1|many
TGCGCCAGCAGCGTGTCAGGACAGGCTGGCGCAGATACGCAGTATTTT
CASSVSGQAGADTQYF
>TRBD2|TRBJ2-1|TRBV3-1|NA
TGTGCCAGCAGCCAAGGCGGGGGTAGACTAGCGGGGAATGAGCAGTTCTTC
CASSQGGGRLAGNEQFF
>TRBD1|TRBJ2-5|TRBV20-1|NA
TGCAGTGCAAGACAGGGATCGTACAAGCAGTACTTC
CSARQGSYKQYF
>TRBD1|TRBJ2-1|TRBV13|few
TGTGCCAGCAGCGCCCTTGGACAGGGAATTAAGCAGTTCTTC
CASSALGQGIKQFF
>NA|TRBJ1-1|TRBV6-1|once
TGTGCCAGCAGTGAACAGGTGGACACTGAAGCTTTCTTT
CASSEQVDTEAFF